This is a list of T cell receptor beta chains from one sample in a study of stem cell transplantation in POMP-related autoinflammatory disease. Only in-frame clones appear in the TCRdb table, and some are missing; sequencing was by immunoSEQ multiplex PCR. The data show approximately 65,000 clones, about nine tenths seen once. The specimen was CD4+ T cells from PBMCs, collected after stem cell transplantation. The receptors were gathered from a human patient with POMP-related autoinflammation and immune dysregulation (PRAID). Among the T cells, some may be from the graft donor. The CDR3 runs from the conserved cysteine through the conserved F or W. Fields, in order: J gene, V gene, CDR3 protein.

TRBJ1-2 | TRBV5-6 | CASSLGNGYTF
TRBJ2-3 | TRBV6-5 | CASSSGGRTHDTQYF
TRBJ2-7 | TRBV2 | CASSVRVQPSYEQYF
TRBJ2-7 | TRBV4-1 | CASSQRGGQSEQYF
TRBJ2-7 | TRBV5-6 | CASGGVRNSYEQYF
TRBJ2-1 | TRBV5-1 | CASSYSGLAGNNEQFF
TRBJ2-5 | TRBV28 | CASSSGTVQETQYF
TRBJ2-3 | TRBV7-8 | CASSELAGGTDTQYF
TRBJ2-3 | TRBV14 | CASSQDLTDTQYF
TRBJ2-3 | TRBV20-1 | CSADLTDTQYF
TRBJ2-3 | TRBV6-5 | CATHGADTQYF
TRBJ2-5 | TRBV10-3 | CAISEILLLAGQKETQYF
TRBJ2-3 | TRBV7-8 | CASSGGLEDTQYF
TRBJ1-6 | TRBV28 | CAIQGRSDSPLHF
TRBJ1-1 | TRBV10-2 | CASSSAWETEAFF
TRBJ2-2 | TRBV7-8 | CASWGLAGGRTGELFF
TRBJ2-3 | TRBV7-3 | CASSLELVGGDTQYF
TRBJ2-6 | TRBV19 | CASTPLDGNSGANVLAF